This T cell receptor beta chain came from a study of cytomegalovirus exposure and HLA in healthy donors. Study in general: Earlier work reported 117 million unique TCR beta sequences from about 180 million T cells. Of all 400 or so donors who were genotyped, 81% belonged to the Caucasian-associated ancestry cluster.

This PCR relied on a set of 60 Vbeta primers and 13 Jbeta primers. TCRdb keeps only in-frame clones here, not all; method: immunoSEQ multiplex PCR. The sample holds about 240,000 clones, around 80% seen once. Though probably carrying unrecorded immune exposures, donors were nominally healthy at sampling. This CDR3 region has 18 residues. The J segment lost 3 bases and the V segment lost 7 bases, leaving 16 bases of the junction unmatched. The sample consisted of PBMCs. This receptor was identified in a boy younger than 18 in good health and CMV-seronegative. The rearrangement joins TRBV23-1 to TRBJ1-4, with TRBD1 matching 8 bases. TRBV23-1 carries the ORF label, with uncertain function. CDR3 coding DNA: TGCGCCAGCAATAGGACAGGGTCCCTGGGATGGTCTAATGAAAAACTGTTTTTT. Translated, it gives CASNRTGSLGWSNEKLFF.